The rows below give T cell receptor beta chains drawn from one sample of a study of a mutant IDH1 vaccine in newly diagnosed glioma. The table came from immunoSEQ multiplex PCR; TCRdb's copy has only in-frame clones and leaves some out. Here the sample spans around 16,000 clones, roughly 79% being singletons. The sequencing used PBMCs, collected from a glioma patient treated with radiotherapy, temozolomide or both. These receptors originate from a man aged 35 to 55 with glioma. CDR3s include the opening cysteine and the closing phenylalanine or tryptophan. A D gene is named only where the DNA matches it firmly. Expanded clones are given a class, and other clones once, few, many or no size at all.

d_gene,v_gene,j_gene,abundance,CDR3nt,CDR3aa
TRBD1,TRBV19,TRBJ1-2,.,TGTGCCAGTGGACAGGTCTATGGCTACACCTTC,CASGQVYGYTF
TRBD2,TRBV5-1,TRBJ2-7,.,TGCGCCAGCAGCTTACAGGCTAGCGGCCCCTACGAGCAGTACTTC,CASSLQASGPYEQYF
.,TRBV15,TRBJ2-5,once,TGTGCCACCAGCAGCAGAGACACATCGGAGACCCAGTACTTC,CATSSRDTSETQYF
TRBD1,TRBV11-2,TRBJ2-1,.,TGTGCCAGCAGCCGCCGGGACAGGGGGCTTATATCCTACAATGAGCAGTTCTTC,CASSRRDRGLISYNEQFF
.,TRBV4-1,TRBJ1-3,.,TGCGCCAGCAGCCACCCCGGACTGAACTCTGGAAACACCATATATTTT,CASSHPGLNSGNTIYF
.,TRBV7-2,TRBJ2-3,.,TGTGCCAGCAGCCCGACCCCCGCAGTCACAGATACGCAGTATTTT,CASSPTPAVTDTQYF
TRBD1,TRBV27,TRBJ1-1,.,TGTGCCAGCAGTTCCTCAGGGGGGAGGACTTTCTTT,CASSSSGGRTFF
.,TRBV7-6,TRBJ1-1,.,TGTGCCAGCAGAGGCGGAGGAGGCACTGAAGCTTTCTTT,CASRGGGGTEAFF
.,TRBV20-1,TRBJ1-1,once,TGCAGTGCTAGTGGGAACACTGAAGCTTTCTTT,CSASGNTEAFF
.,TRBV7-9,TRBJ2-1,.,TGTGCCAGCAGCTTAGTCGCCGGTTTAGTGAATGAGCAGTTCTTC,CASSLVAGLVNEQFF
TRBD1,TRBV6-5,TRBJ2-2,.,TGTGCCAGCAGTATGATACAGGGGGCCGGGGAGCTGTTTTTT,CASSMIQGAGELFF
TRBD2,TRBV2,TRBJ2-1,once,TGTGCCAGCAGTGGGCTAGCGGGGCCGGCCGGGGAGCAGTTCTTC,CASSGLAGPAGEQFF
TRBD1,TRBV5-1,TRBJ2-2,.,TGCGCCAGCAGCCCGCAGGGGGCCGGGGAGCTGTTTTTT,CASSPQGAGELFF
.,TRBV4-2,TRBJ2-7,once,TGTGCCAGCAGCGGTATACTAGCGAGAGGGGGGTACGAGCAGTACTTC,CASSGILARGGYEQYF
.,TRBV25-1,TRBJ1-3,.,TGTGCCAGCAGTGAACCGGGACGGGGCTCTGGAAACACCATATATTTT,CASSEPGRGSGNTIYF
.,TRBV5-1,TRBJ1-2,.,TGCGCCAGCAGCTTGGACAGGGCCTATGGCTACACCTTC,CASSLDRAYGYTF
TRBD1,TRBV10-3,TRBJ2-2,.,TGTGCCATCAGGACCGGGACAGGGAACACCGGGGAGCTGTTTTTT,CAIRTGTGNTGELFF
TRBD2,TRBV29-1,TRBJ2-1,.,TGCAGCGGGACTAGCGGGAGGGCCGTTGAGCAGTTCTTC,CSGTSGRAVEQFF
TRBD1,TRBV5-4,TRBJ2-2,.,TGTGCCAGCAGCTTGCTTCGACAGGGGGCGGCCGGGGAGCTGTTTTTT,CASSLLRQGAAGELFF
.,TRBV25-1,TRBJ2-5,few,TGTGCCAGCAGTGATGGAACCCAGTACTTC,CASSDGTQYF
TRBD2,TRBV5-1,TRBJ2-1,.,TGCGCCAGCAGCGTCAGACTAGCGGGAGGGCCCTCAACCCGCAATGAGCAGTTCTTC,CASSVRLAGGPSTRNEQFF
.,TRBV15,TRBJ2-1,.,TGTGCCACCAGCCAACAGGGATTCTACAATGAGCAGTTCTTC,CATSQQGFYNEQFF
.,TRBV7-2,TRBJ2-1,.,TGTGCCAGCACCCCCGGAGGTCGGCGCGGGTTCCGCTACAATGAGCAGTTCTTC,CASTPGGRRGFRYNEQFF
TRBD1,TRBV30,TRBJ2-6,once,TGTGCCTGGAGTGTAAGGACAGGGGGCTCTGGGGCCAACGTCCTGACTTTC,CAWSVRTGGSGANVLTF
TRBD1,TRBV11-2,TRBJ1-1,.,TGTGCCAGCAGACCGGGCAGGGGGGACGGCACTGAAGCTTTCTTT,CASRPGRGDGTEAFF
TRBD2,TRBV7-9,TRBJ2-3,.,TGTGCCAGCAGCCGGACTAGCATGGCAGATACGCAGTATTTT,CASSRTSMADTQYF
.,TRBV13,TRBJ1-1,.,TGTGCCAGCAGCTTAGGCGGACAAATGAACACTGAAGCTTTCTTT,CASSLGGQMNTEAFF
.,TRBV7-9,TRBJ2-2,.,TGTGCCAGCAGCGCCACAAACACCGGGGAGCTGTTTTTT,CASSATNTGELFF
.,TRBV7-2,TRBJ1-1,once,TGTGCCAGCAGGGGGTGGGCTGAAGCTTTCTTT,CASRGWAEAFF
.,TRBV6-1,TRBJ2-5,.,TGTGCCAGCAGTGATAGACTAGTCGGTAACCAAGAGACCCAGTACTTC,CASSDRLVGNQETQYF
.,TRBV7-2,TRBJ1-2,.,TGTGCCAGCAGCTTAGCACCCCAATCGGACTATGGCTACACCTTC,CASSLAPQSDYGYTF
TRBD1,TRBV5-1,TRBJ1-2,.,TGCGCCAGCAGCTTAGGGACAGGAATATCCTATGGCTACACCTTC,CASSLGTGISYGYTF
TRBD1,TRBV6-5,TRBJ1-4,.,TGTGCCAGCAGTTACACAGGGGGTGATGAAAAACTGTTTTTT,CASSYTGGDEKLFF
TRBD1,TRBV5-4,TRBJ1-2,.,TGTGCCAGCAGCTTGGAGACAGGGCGACGCGGCTACACCTTC,CASSLETGRRGYTF
TRBD2,TRBV5-6,TRBJ2-2,.,TGTGCCAGCAGCCCGCTTGCGGCTAGCGGGACTCGGGGGGAGCTGTTTTTT,CASSPLAASGTRGELFF
.,TRBV19,TRBJ1-2,.,TGTGCCAGTAGTATAGACCCCAGCCAGTACTATGGCTACACCTTC,CASSIDPSQYYGYTF
.,TRBV6-1,TRBJ2-7,.,TGTGCCAGCAGTGATCTCGGCTACGAGCAGTACTTC,CASSDLGYEQYF
.,TRBV11-2,TRBJ2-2,.,TGTGCCAGCAGCCAAGCACGGGCCCCGAACACCGGGGAGCTGTTTTTT,CASSQARAPNTGELFF
.,TRBV6-6,TRBJ1-1,.,TGTGCCAGCAATCTACAGGGGAACACTGAAGCTTTCTTT,CASNLQGNTEAFF
TRBD2,TRBV6-1,TRBJ2-1,.,TGTGCCAGCAGGCCCACTAGCGGGAGTAGCGGTGAGCAGTTCTTC,CASRPTSGSSGEQFF
TRBD2,TRBV9,TRBJ2-5,.,TGTGCCAGCAGCGTAGACGGGACTAGCGGTGAAGAGACCCAGTACTTC,CASSVDGTSGEETQYF
.,TRBV5-4,TRBJ2-5,.,TGTGCCAGCAGCCTTGCCGGTTCAGAGACCCAGTACTTC,CASSLAGSETQYF
.,TRBV19,TRBJ1-5,.,TGTGCCAGTACTGGGGGCTCGGGTCAGCCCCAGCATTTT,CASTGGSGQPQHF
.,TRBV5-4,TRBJ2-5,.,TGTGCCAGCAGCTGGGGACGGATCCAAGAGACCCAGTACTTC,CASSWGRIQETQYF
.,TRBV11-3,TRBJ2-5,.,TGTGCCAGCAGCTTCCAGACAGGGAGGGAGACCCAGTACTTC,CASSFQTGRETQYF
TRBD1,TRBV4-3,TRBJ2-1,once,TGCGCCAGCAGCCGATCTCCGGGACAGGGGTACCCTGAGCAGTTCTTC,CASSRSPGQGYPEQFF